The clone carrying this T cell receptor (beta chain) ranks as medium-sized. This CDR3 spans 14 amino acids. With 5 bases clipped from V and 4 bases from J, the junction kept 7 bases outside the gene matches. In germline, CDR1 is MNHEY, CDR2 SMNVEV (reference sequence). The data originate from a study of naive and memory T cell subsets. An equimolar mix of two oligonucleotides served as the beta constant-region primer for TRBC1 and TRBC2. Ligated cDNA was amplified by four rounds of PCR with nested alpha and beta constant-region primers and SP2. TCRdb recomputed calls from the UMI-ligation and nested PCR reads with MiXCR, one row per CDR3 protein. The sample has 95,000 to 150,000 distinct CDR3 sequences; 36% are singletons.

The sample was central memory CD4+ T cells from blood. The rearrangement uses TRBV27 and TRBJ2-5; 7 bases map to TRBD1. This clonotype originated in a human donor in good health. CDR3 sequence: CASSTYRGGETQYF. CDR3 nucleotides: TGTGCCAGCAGTACATACAGGGGTGGAGAGACCCAGTACTTC.